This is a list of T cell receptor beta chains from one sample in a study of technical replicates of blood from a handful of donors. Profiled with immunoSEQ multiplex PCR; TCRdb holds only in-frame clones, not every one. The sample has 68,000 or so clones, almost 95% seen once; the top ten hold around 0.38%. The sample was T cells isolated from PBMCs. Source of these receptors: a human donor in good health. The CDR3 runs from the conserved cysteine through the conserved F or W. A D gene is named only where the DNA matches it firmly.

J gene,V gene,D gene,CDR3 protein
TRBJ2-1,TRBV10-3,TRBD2,CAITSGLAGELHYNEQFF
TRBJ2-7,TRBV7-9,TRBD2,CASSLPSGPYEQYF
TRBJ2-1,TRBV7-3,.,CASSPLIGLTLAEQFF
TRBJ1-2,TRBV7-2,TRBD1,CASSPDRGAYGYTF
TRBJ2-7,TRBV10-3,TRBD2,CAIRPGTSGYEQYF
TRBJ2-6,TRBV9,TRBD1,CASSNRTGVSGANVLTF
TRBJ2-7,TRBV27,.,CASKSTSFPSYEQYF
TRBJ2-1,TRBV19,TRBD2,CASSMHRGLAGVRNEQFF
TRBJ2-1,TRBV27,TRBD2,CASSLGLAVTYNEQFF
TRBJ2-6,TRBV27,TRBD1,CASSQVGTGVSGANVLTF
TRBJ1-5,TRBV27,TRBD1,CASSLIQGSGPQHF
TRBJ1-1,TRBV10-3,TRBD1,CAISEQGAENTEAFF
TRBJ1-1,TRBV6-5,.,CASSRSGNTEAFF
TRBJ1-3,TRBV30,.,CAWHRSSGNTIYF
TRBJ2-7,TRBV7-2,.,CASSPGWYEQYF
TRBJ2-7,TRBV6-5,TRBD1,CASSPGQSDEQYF
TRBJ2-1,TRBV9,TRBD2,CASSVRMGGYNEQFF
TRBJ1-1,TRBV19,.,CASPGVSDTEAFF
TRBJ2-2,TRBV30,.,CAWRITSGDTGELFF
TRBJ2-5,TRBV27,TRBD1,CASRPTGIETQYF
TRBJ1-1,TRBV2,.,CASSSIQGYTEAFF
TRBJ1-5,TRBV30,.,CAWSSGAAAQPQHF
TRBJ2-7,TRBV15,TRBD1,CATSRDRTGYNEQYF
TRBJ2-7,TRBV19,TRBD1,CASSINRGPYEQYF
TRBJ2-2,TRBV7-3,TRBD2,CASSPLGLAGTGELFF